This TCR beta chain originates from a study of beta chain features in type 1 diabetes. Investigators reverse transcribed all isolated RNA, so they sequenced expressed TCRB transcripts. The repertoire was sequenced with immunoSEQ multiplex PCR; TCRdb's copy has only in-frame clones and lacks some. The sample has some 160,000 clones; about 8.1% are singletons. The CDR3 covers 14 residues. Germline CDR1 reads MDHEN; CDR2 reads SYDVKM. With 3 bases clipped from V and 7 bases from J, the junction kept 8 bases outside the gene matches. Note on this clone: Its antigen is as yet unknown.

Naive, central memory, regulatory and stem cell-like memory cells within the CD4+ compartment were sorted using CD45RO/CCR7/CD25/CD127/CD95/CD27. Study-wide findings and caveats: The naive, central memory and Treg TCRB repertoires looked more alike in patients than they did in healthy donors. Researchers could not determine here whether HLA type influences TCRB rearrangement. Moderately but significantly shorter TCRB CDR3s were found in Type 1 diabetes patients in all four CD4+ subsets.

This chain connects TRBV28 to TRBJ2-7; TRBD1 matches at 8 bases. This clonotype was obtained from a woman between 18 and 30 years old with type 1 diabetes. The sample was central memory CD4+ T cells from blood. The CDR3 DNA is TGTGCCAGCAGTTTGAGGCAGGGGGCGAGGGAGCAGTACTTC. The encoded protein is CASSLRQGAREQYF.